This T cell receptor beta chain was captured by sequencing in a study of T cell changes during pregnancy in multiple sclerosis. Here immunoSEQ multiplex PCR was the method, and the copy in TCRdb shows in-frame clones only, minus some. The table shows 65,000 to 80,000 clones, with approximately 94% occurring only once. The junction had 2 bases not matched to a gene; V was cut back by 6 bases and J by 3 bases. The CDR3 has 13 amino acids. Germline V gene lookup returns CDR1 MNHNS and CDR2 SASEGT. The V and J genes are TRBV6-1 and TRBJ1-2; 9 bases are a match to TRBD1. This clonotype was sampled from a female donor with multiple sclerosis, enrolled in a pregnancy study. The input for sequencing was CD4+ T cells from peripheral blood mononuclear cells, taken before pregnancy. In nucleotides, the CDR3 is TGTGCCAGCAGACAGGGGGCAGACTATGGCTACACCTTC. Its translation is CASRQGADYGYTF.